Included here is one TCR beta chain sequence, with context. Its specificity is not known. The data were taken from a study of T cell responses to AZD1222 COVID-19 vaccine. Study summary: Pooled in the analysis were second doses at about 4 or about 12 weeks. Study-level results: Mapped onto spike, vaccine-associated CD4 TCRs spanned it and were dominant at 160-218 and 743-854.

In germline, CDR1 is LNHDA, CDR2 SQIVND (reference sequence). The CDR3 spans 13 residues. V lost 6 bases, J lost 2 bases, and 8 bases lay in between. Assay used: immunoSEQ multiplex PCR; TCRdb lists only in-frame clones, some missing. The table has around 80,000 clones, nearly 90% seen once; the top ten hold roughly 10%. Sample: peripheral blood, taken on day 0 of AZD1222 vaccination. This TCR came from an adult in good health. V is TRBV19 and J is TRBJ1-3, with unresolved D. CDR3 sequence: CASRRSAGNTIYF. The CDR3 DNA reads as TGTGCCAGTAGAAGGTCAGCTGGAAACACCATATATTTT.